Below, 19 T cell receptor beta chains from the same sample are listed, as sequenced in a study of blood T cell repertoires in COVID-19. Here immunoSEQ multiplex PCR was the method, and the copy in TCRdb shows in-frame clones only, minus some. The sample carries around 290,000 clones, 86% recorded once. Sequenced input: PBMCs or T cells enriched from blood (not recorded which). These receptors were obtained from a young woman who had recovered from COVID-19.

This clone was counted once. This chain links TRBV14 with TRBJ2-7; D perhaps matches TRBD2 (6 bases). Trimming took 5 bases from V and 0 from J, leaving 14 bases between them. The CDR3 extends over 15 amino acids. Germline CDR1 SGHDN, CDR2 FVKESK. The CDR3 loop reads CASSGFGLFSYEQYF. The CDR3 DNA is TGTGCCAGCAGCGGGTTCGGACTATTCTCCTACGAGCAGTACTTC.

CDR3 protein: CASSRDREQGGYTF. CDR3 bases: TGTGCCAGCAGCCGAGACAGGGAGCAGGGTGGCTACACCTTC. The chain recombines TRBV6-5 with TRBJ1-2; 7 nucleotides align to TRBD1. Germline V gene lookup returns CDR1 MNHEY and CDR2 SVGAGI. V dropped 6 bases and J dropped 7; count of bases not matched to a gene: 11. The CDR3 is 14 residues long.

The J gene is TRBJ2-2, the V gene TRBV5-1; 9 positions agree with TRBD1. Trimming took 4 bases from V and 4 from J; bases not matched to a gene: 11. Germline values: CDR1 SGHRS, CDR2 YFSETQ. This CDR3 contains 17 residues. This CDR3 reads CASSEGAGTGSTGELFF. The CDR3 nucleotides read TGCGCCAGCAGCGAAGGAGCCGGGACAGGGAGCACCGGGGAGCTGTTTTTT.

This clone was seen once. For the CDR3, the DNA is TGTGCCAGCCCTGGCAGGGGTAGCAATCAGCCCCAGCATTTT. Translating it yields CASPGRGSNQPQHF. The rearrangement joins TRBV25-1 to TRBJ1-5, with D perhaps TRBD1 (6 bases). The CDR3 is 14 amino acids. Trimming cost V 8 bases and J 0 bases, with 11 bases left between them. Per germline, CDR1 MGHDK and CDR2 SYGVNS.

The chain recombines TRBV6-2 or TRBV6-3 with TRBJ1-5; D is undetermined. Trimming removed 0 bases at V and 5 bases at J, with 11 bases between. Germline CDR1 reads MNHEY; CDR2 reads SVGEGT. This CDR3 region has 15 residues. CDR3 in DNA: TGTGCCAGCAGTTACTCGATTGGGGAGGATCAGCCCCAGCATTTT. Translating gives CASSYSIGEDQPQHF.

V and J are TRBV10-3 and TRBJ1-1; the match to TRBD1 covers 9 bases. The CDR3 sequence is 15 residues long. Trimming took 10 bases from V and 5 from J; bases not matched to a gene: 14. Germline CDR1 reads ENHRY; CDR2 reads SYGVKD. The chain's CDR3 is CATEPVTGGETEAFF. The CDR3 bases are TGTGCCACCGAACCCGTGACAGGGGGAGAGACTGAAGCTTTCTTT.

This clone has only a few counts. This chain connects TRBV2 to TRBJ1-2; D may be TRBD1 (6 bases). Germline CDR1 SNHLY, CDR2 FYNNEI. Trimming removed 3 bases from V and 4 bases from J, with 12 bases in between. The CDR3 loop spans 14 amino acids. In DNA, the CDR3 is TGTGCCAGCAGTGACGGGCAGGGGATCTATGGCTACACCTTC. Protein: CASSDGQGIYGYTF. The entire variable domain, with the rest obtained from reference TRBV2 and TRBJ1-2, is as follows: EPEVTQTPSHQVTQMGQEVILRCVPISNHLYFYWYRQILGQKVEFLVSFYNNEISEKSEIFDDQFSVERPDGSNFTLKIRSTKLEDSAMYFCASSDGQGIYGYTFGSGTRLTVV.

The V and J genes are TRBV3-1 (or the pseudogene TRBV3-2) and TRBJ1-2; D is perhaps TRBD1 (6 bases). The CDR3 spans 15 residues. V dropped 0 bases and J dropped 4 bases, with 12 bases sitting between them. Germline V gene lookup returns CDR1 LGHDT and CDR2 YNNKEL (reference sequence). The CDR3 spells CASSQEQGDGYGYTF. The CDR3 nucleotides read TGTGCCAGCAGCCAAGAACAGGGTGACGGCTATGGCTACACCTTC.

This clone was detected a few times. This chain uses TRBV4-2 with TRBJ2-1; D ambiguous. Looked up from germline, CDR1 is LGHNA and CDR2 is YNFKEQ. Trimming cost V 0 bases and J 8 bases, with 5 bases left between them. The CDR3 is 12 amino acids. CDR3 sequence: CASSQDVYEQFF. In nucleotides, the CDR3 is TGTGCCAGCAGCCAAGATGTCTATGAGCAGTTCTTC.

The rearrangement links TRBV27 to TRBJ2-1, with a possible D match to TRBD1 (8 bases). V lost 8 bases, J lost 15 bases, and 20 bases lay in between. Looked up from germline, CDR1 is MNHEY and CDR2 is SMNVEV (reference sequence). CDR3 length: 12 amino acids. The CDR3 bases are TGTGCCAGCCAAACAGGGGGGGGAGGGCCGTTCTTC. Protein product: CASQTGGGGPFF.

The chain employs TRBV6-1 and TRBJ1-4; no clear D gene. From germline, CDR1 is MNHNS and CDR2 SASEGT. Between the trimmed V and J ends, which lost 2 bases and 8 bases, there was a span of 9 bases. The CDR3 contains 13 residues. CDR3 sequence (DNA): TGTGCCAGCAGTGAAAACGAGATCGAAAAACTGTTTTTT. It is translated as CASSENEIEKLFF.

The chain is built from TRBV10-2 and TRBJ1-5; no clear D. CDR3 size: 13 residues. From germline, CDR1 is WSHSY and CDR2 SAAADI. The V end was cut by 2 bases, the J end by 5 bases, with 7 bases between. The CDR3 sequence is CASSERLYQPQHF. As DNA, the CDR3 is TGCGCCAGCAGTGAGAGACTATATCAGCCCCAGCATTTT.

The chain combines TRBV3-1 (or the pseudogene TRBV3-2) with TRBJ1-2, with D uncertain. Germline loops: CDR1 LGHDT, CDR2 YNNKEL (reference sequence). The V end lost 1 base, the J end lost 8 bases, and 20 bases lay between the germline ends. The CDR3 is 16 amino acids. CDR3 loop: CASSQGEAGSGNGYTF. The CDR3 DNA is TGTGCCAGCAGCCAAGGGGAAGCGGGATCGGGGAACGGCTACACCTTC.

The chain joins TRBV3-1 (or the pseudogene TRBV3-2) to TRBJ2-5; 8 bases match TRBD2. Germline CDR1 and CDR2: LGHDT and YNNKEL (reference sequence). Trimming at V came to 3 bases and at J to 2 bases, leaving 8 bases not matched to a gene. This CDR3 region has 16 residues. In nucleotides, the CDR3 is TGTGCCAGCAGCCAGAAGGGGCGGGGGGATCAAGAGACCCAGTACTTC. Protein sequence: CASSQKGRGDQETQYF.

V is TRBV6-5 and J is TRBJ2-3; the D gene is possibly TRBD2 (7 bases). V dropped 5 bases and J dropped 7 bases, with 19 bases sitting between them. Germline CDR1 MNHEY, CDR2 SVGAGI. The CDR3 length is 15 residues. The CDR3 coding sequence is TGTGCCAGCAGTCCCGGCTGGGGGGGCACCTATACGCAGTATTTT. Translated: CASSPGWGGTYTQYF.

The chain's CDR3 is CASSVGGLAPYNEQFF. DNA of the CDR3: TGTGCCAGCAGCGTAGGCGGACTAGCGCCCTACAATGAGCAGTTCTTC. The chain carries TRBV9 and TRBJ2-1, with 9 bases lining up with TRBD2. V was pared by 0 bases and J by 2 bases, with 3 bases of the junction left unmatched. The germline V gene encodes CDR1 SGDLS and CDR2 YYNGEE. The CDR3 sequence is 16 residues long.

The chain recombines TRBV11-2 with TRBJ1-5; unclear D gene. From germline, CDR1 is SGHAT and CDR2 FQNNGV. Trimming took 5 bases from V and 2 from J, leaving 7 bases between them. This CDR3 is built from 13 residues. The CDR3 coding sequence is TGTGCCAGCAGCCTCTTTGGCAATCAGCCCCAGCATTTT. This sequence encodes CASSLFGNQPQHF.

This chain uses TRBV3-1 (or the pseudogene TRBV3-2) with TRBJ1-1; D uncertain. Trimming cost V 4 bases and J 0 bases, with 15 bases left between them. Germline values: CDR1 LGHDT, CDR2 YNNKEL (reference sequence). The CDR3 has 16 residues. Here the CDR3 DNA reads TGTGCCAGCAGCCCGACGGGAACCAGATTGAACACTGAAGCTTTCTTT. Residues: CASSPTGTRLNTEAFF.

The chain recombines TRBV27 with TRBJ1-1; 10 bases align to TRBD1. In germline, CDR1 is MNHEY, CDR2 SMNVEV (reference sequence). The CDR3 length is 15 residues. V lost 6 bases and J lost 5; bases outside the gene matches: 9. The CDR3 region is CASSRRQGANTEAFF. The CDR3 bases are TGTGCCAGCAGCCGACGACAGGGGGCTAATACTGAAGCTTTCTTT.